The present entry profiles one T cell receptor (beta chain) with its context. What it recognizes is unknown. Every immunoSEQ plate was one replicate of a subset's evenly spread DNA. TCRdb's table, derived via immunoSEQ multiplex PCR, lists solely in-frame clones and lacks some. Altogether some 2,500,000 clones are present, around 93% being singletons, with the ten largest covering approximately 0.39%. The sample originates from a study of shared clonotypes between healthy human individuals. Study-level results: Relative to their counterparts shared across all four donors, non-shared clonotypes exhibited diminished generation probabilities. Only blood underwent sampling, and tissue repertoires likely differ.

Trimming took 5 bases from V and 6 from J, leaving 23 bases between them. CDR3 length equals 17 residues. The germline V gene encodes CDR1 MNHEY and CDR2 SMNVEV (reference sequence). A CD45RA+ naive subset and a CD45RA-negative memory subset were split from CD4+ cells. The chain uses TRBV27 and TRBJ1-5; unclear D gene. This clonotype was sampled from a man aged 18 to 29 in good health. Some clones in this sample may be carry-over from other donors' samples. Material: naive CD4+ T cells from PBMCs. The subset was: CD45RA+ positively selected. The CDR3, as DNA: TGTGCCAGCAGTCAACTTAGCACGGGCCCCCAAATTCAGCCCCAGCATTTT. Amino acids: CASSQLSTGPQIQPQHF.